This record concerns one T cell receptor beta chain sequence. This sample is part of a study of blood T cell repertoires in COVID-19. Overall study: The United States, Italy and Spain supplied acute and convalescent COVID-19 samples.

In the authors' methods: Estimation of nucleated cell counts relied on the amplification of reference gene primers. Repertoires were generated with immunoSEQ multiplex PCR, while TCRdb's copy carries only in-frame clones and drops some. The V and J calls and the clone size are those of that table, but D and trimming were determined from the DNA. The sample yields 55,000 to 80,000 clones, approximately 86% seen once. The germline gives CDR1 SGHRS, CDR2 YFSETQ. This CDR3 has 16 amino acids. V gave up 4 bases and J gave up 5 bases, with 21 bases separating them. This chain uses TRBV5-1 with TRBJ2-5; the D gene is possibly TRBD2 (5 bases). The clonotype comes from a man between 65 and 80 years old with acute or convalescent COVID-19. The sequencing sample was made of peripheral blood. The CDR3 DNA follows: TGCGCCAGCAGCCCATTGACGGCCGGGGATTGGGAGACCCAGTACTTC. The encoded protein is CASSPLTAGDWETQYF.